The present T cell receptor (beta chain) was sequenced within a study of T cells in Graves' hyperthyroidism and ophthalmopathy. This CDR3 contains 14 residues. The germline gives CDR1 SGHAT, CDR2 FQDESV (reference sequence). The V and J ends lost 1 base and 6 bases respectively, with 9 bases between them. Ophthalmopathy patients showed a Clinical Activity Score of at least 3, NOSPECS grade of at least 4 and duration under 3 months. Diagnosing involved the use of clinical symptoms, serum thyroxine and TRAb, thyroid ultrasound and orbital computed tomography. Cells are PBMCs isolated from over 7.5 ml of fresh blood. Amplified regions were TCR beta CDR3 sequences from RNA transcripts. The HTBI primer set drove a first-round RT-PCR of the TCR CDR3. TCRdb redid the calling of the multiplex PCR reads with MiXCR, one entry per CDR3 protein. The repertoire holds a few hundred thousand distinct CDR3 sequences, with roughly 20% as singletons.

Findings and limits, study-wide: Ophthalmopathy was distinguished from stable hyperthyroidism by 13 V-J signatures.

A word on this clonotype: Its specificity is not known.

V usage is TRBV11-1 and J usage is TRBJ2-2, with D maybe TRBD2 (7 bases). The sequencing sample was made of blood. The clonotype was recovered from a woman aged 40 to 50 with Graves' ophthalmopathy. Here the CDR3 DNA reads TGTGCCAGCAGCTTAGTGGGGGGGCCCGGGGAGCTGTTTTTT. Amino acid sequence: CASSLVGGPGELFF.